The rows below give T cell receptor beta chains drawn from one sample of a study of blood T cell repertoires in COVID-19. The assay was immunoSEQ multiplex PCR, and TCRdb's table has in-frame clones only and misses some. The sample records a few hundred thousand clones, 80% to 90% being singletons. Sequenced sample: peripheral blood. The receptors come from a woman aged 65 to 85 with acute or convalescent COVID-19. Both conserved end residues are part of each CDR3. The D gene is left open where the match is weak. Clone size, where shown, is once, few, many, or a class for clones that have expanded.

CDR3	DNA	D	length	size	V	J
CASSWTQRGYGYTF	TGTGCCAGCAGTTGGACCCAACGGGGATATGGCTACACCTTC	.	14	.	TRBV6-5	TRBJ1-2
CASSHTGLAYEGEQFF	TGTGCCAGCAGCCATACGGGACTAGCGTACGAAGGTGAGCAGTTCTTC	TRBD2	16	.	TRBV3-1/TRBV3-2	TRBJ2-1
CASSLGRQGHGELFF	TGTGCCAGCAGCTTAGGGCGGCAGGGACACGGGGAGCTGTTTTTT	.	15	.	TRBV7-9	TRBJ2-2
CASSPRSGGADTGELFF	TGTGCCAGCAGCCCACGTAGCGGGGGGGCCGACACCGGGGAGCTGTTTTTT	TRBD2	17	once	TRBV9	TRBJ2-2
CASSLGGPRAYGYTF	TGTGCCAGCAGCTTAGGGGGGCCCCGGGCCTATGGCTACACCTTC	.	15	.	TRBV7-9	TRBJ1-2
CAWTARTSGYTF	TGTGCCTGGACCGCCAGGACTAGTGGCTACACCTTC	.	12	.	TRBV30	TRBJ1-2
CASSYGGAQDNEQFF	TGTGCCAGCAGTTACGGGGGGGCCCAGGACAATGAGCAGTTCTTC	.	15	.	TRBV6-2/TRBV6-3	TRBJ2-1
CASSRGGSNQPQHF	TGTGCCAGCAGCCGGGGGGGTAGCAATCAGCCCCAGCATTTT	.	14	.	TRBV3-1/TRBV3-2	TRBJ1-5
CASSYRGLSGNTIYF	TGTGCCAGCAGCTACAGGGGGCTTTCGGGAAACACCATATATTTT	TRBD1	15	.	TRBV5-8	TRBJ1-3
CASSPIKADQPQHF	TGTGCCAGCTCACCAATTAAAGCCGATCAGCCCCAGCATTTT	.	14	once	TRBV18	TRBJ1-5
CASSLGANTEAFF	TGTGCCAGCAGTTTAGGGGCGAACACTGAAGCTTTCTTT	.	13	.	TRBV12-3/TRBV12-4	TRBJ1-1
CASSLPGSPGDTQYF	TGTGCCAGCAGCTTGCCGGGGAGCCCGGGGGATACGCAGTATTTT	.	15	.	TRBV5-4	TRBJ2-3
CASSLARQMEAFF	TGTGCCAGCAGCTTAGCGAGACAGATGGAAGCTTTCTTT	.	13	.	TRBV11-1	TRBJ1-1
CASSGGVGETQYF	TGTGCCAGCAGTGGGGGGGTTGGGGAGACCCAGTACTTC	.	13	.	TRBV2	TRBJ2-5
CASRPWGADTQYF	TGTGCCAGCAGGCCATGGGGAGCAGATACGCAGTATTTT	.	13	.	TRBV5-4	TRBJ2-3
CASSEGTGVILREQFF	TGCGCCAGCAGTGAAGGGACTGGGGTTATATTACGTGAGCAGTTCTTC	.	16	.	TRBV10-2	TRBJ2-1
CASSPQREKGTEAFF	TGTGCCAGCTCACCACAACGGGAGAAAGGCACTGAAGCTTTCTTT	.	15	few	TRBV18	TRBJ1-1
CASSFGRGRDQPQHF	TGTGCCAGCAGCTTCGGCAGGGGGCGGGATCAGCCCCAGCATTTT	TRBD1	15	.	TRBV7-8	TRBJ1-5
CASSYSTQAHQPQHF	TGTGCCAGCAGTTACTCGACCCAGGCCCACCAGCCCCAGCATTTT	.	15	few	TRBV6-2/TRBV6-3	TRBJ1-5
CASSQGTSGGNVKNIQYF	TGTGCCAGCAGCCAGGGGACTAGCGGGGGAAACGTCAAAAACATTCAGTACTTC	TRBD2	18	.	TRBV4-2	TRBJ2-4
CASSFRGAGNTIYF	TGTGCCAGCAGTTTCCGGGGAGCGGGAAACACCATATATTTT	.	14	.	TRBV28	TRBJ1-3
CASGPASTAGYTF	TGTGCCAGCGGCCCCGCCAGTACAGCCGGCTACACCTTC	.	13	.	TRBV3-1/TRBV3-2	TRBJ1-2
CASSLLVDQGTQYF	TGCGCCAGCAGCTTGTTGGTGGATCAGGGTACGCAGTATTTT	.	14	.	TRBV5-1	TRBJ2-3
CATRVNSGRDNSEDYEQYF	TGTGCCACCAGAGTCAACAGTGGCCGGGACAACTCAGAGGATTACGAGCAGTACTTC	.	19	once	TRBV24-1	TRBJ2-7
CSVEEGGARGYTF	TGCAGCGTAGAAGAAGGGGGGGCGCGTGGCTACACCTTC	.	13	.	TRBV29-1	TRBJ1-2
CASSLASRGFGELFF	TGCGCCAGCAGCTTGGCCTCCAGGGGCTTCGGGGAGCTGTTTTTT	.	15	.	TRBV5-1	TRBJ2-2
CAWSLALGETQYF	TGTGCCTGGAGCCTAGCGTTAGGGGAGACCCAGTACTTC	.	13	.	TRBV30	TRBJ2-5
CASRRPEQGNYGYTF	TGTGCCAGCCGCCGCCCCGAACAGGGCAACTATGGCTACACCTTC	.	15	once	TRBV7-2	TRBJ1-2
CSVWRDGNEAFF	TGCAGCGTTTGGAGAGACGGAAATGAAGCTTTCTTT	.	12	.	TRBV29-1	TRBJ1-1
CASSPQQGSIQYF	TGTGCCAGCTCACCTCAACAGGGGAGCATTCAGTACTTC	TRBD1	13	once	TRBV18	TRBJ2-4
CAWSVRGNSGNTIYF	TGTGCCTGGAGTGTACGGGGGAACTCTGGAAACACCATATATTTT	.	15	.	TRBV30	TRBJ1-3